Following are 9 T cell receptor beta chains from one sample sequenced in a study of T-cell memory formation after mild COVID-19. TCRdb recomputed calls from the 5' RACE reads with MiXCR, one row per CDR3 protein. Altogether around 340,000 distinct CDR3 sequences are present, over 13% being singletons, with the ten largest covering roughly 22%. The specimen sequenced was PBMCs or a T cell subset sorted from them (not recorded which). The receptor source for this set is a man in his late teens or twenties who had mild COVID-19 (a few samples of this study predate the infection). Cell type and time point are not known.

The chain has TRBV4-3 and TRBJ2-3, with TRBD1 matching 9 bases. Trimming cost V 4 bases and J 2 bases; bases outside gene matches: 13. The CDR3 consists of 18 residues. Germline V gene sequence: CDR1 LGHNA, CDR2 YSLEER. The CDR3 nucleotides are TGCGCCAGCAGCCGCGACATGACAGGGGGTTCCCACACAGATACGCAGTATTTT. Translated: CASSRDMTGGSHTDTQYF.

The V call is TRBV25-1, the J call TRBJ2-3; 7 bases match TRBD2. The CDR3 is 16 amino acids. Germline values: CDR1 MGHDK, CDR2 SYGVNS. V shed 1 base, J shed 0 bases, and the junction held 4 bases outside the gene matches. CDR3 bases: TGTGCCAGCAGTGAATTCGTCGGGGGGAGCACAGATACGCAGTATTTT. This sequence encodes CASSEFVGGSTDTQYF.

There are a few counts of this clonotype. The rearrangement uses TRBV6-5 and TRBJ2-4, with D maybe TRBD1 (6 bases). With 0 bases removed from V and 1 base from J, the gap between germline ends came to 13 bases. The germline V gene encodes CDR1 MNHEY and CDR2 SVGAGI. The CDR3 has 17 amino acids. CDR3 sequence (DNA): TGTGCCAGCAGTTACTCGAGGGGGTTTGTTGCCAAAAACATTCAGTACTTC. This gives the protein CASSYSRGFVAKNIQYF.

The table lists this clonotype with a few counts. This chain connects TRBV12-3 or TRBV12-4 to TRBJ1-3; no definite D call. V lost 5 bases and J 2 bases, leaving 10 bases between the germline ends. The CDR3 length is 14 residues. CDR3 in amino acids: CASSREYAGNTIYF. DNA of the CDR3: TGTGCCAGCAGTCGGGAGTATGCTGGAAACACCATATATTTT.

V usage is TRBV24-1 and J usage is TRBJ1-5; TRBD1 might be the D (5 bases). The CDR3 loop spans 12 amino acids. Germline CDR1 is KGHDR and CDR2 is SFDVKD. Deletions cut 6 bases from V and 7 bases from J, with 9 bases between. The CDR3 bases are TGTGCCACCAGTCGGGGGGGGCAGCCCCAGCATTTT. This translates into CATSRGGQPQHF.

J is TRBJ1-2 and V is TRBV7-2; 7 bases align to TRBD1. The CDR3 runs 13 residues. Germline assignment: CDR1 SGHTA and CDR2 FQGNSA. V was pared by 7 bases and J by 7 bases, with 9 bases of the junction left unmatched. CDR3 bases: TGTGCCAGCACCCCGACAGGGCTGAGTGGCTACACCTTC. It encodes CASTPTGLSGYTF. The full variable domain, with the rest looked up from reference TRBV7-2 and TRBJ1-2, is GAGVSQSPSNKVTEKGKDVELRCDPISGHTALYWYRQSLGQGLEFLIYFQGNSAPDKSGLPSDRFSAERTGGSVSTLTIQRTQQEDSAVYLCASTPTGLSGYTFGSGTRLTVV.

This clonotype has a handful of counts. V and J are TRBV20-1 and TRBJ1-5; TRBD1 might be the D (6 bases). Trimming removed 3 bases from V and 7 bases from J, with 13 bases in between. The CDR3 loop spans 13 amino acids. The germline V gene has CDR1 DFQATT and CDR2 SNEGSKA (reference sequence). The chain's CDR3 is CSASFGTKQPQHF. The DNA of the CDR3 is TGCAGTGCTAGTTTCGGGACAAAACAGCCCCAGCATTTT.

The chain employs TRBV5-6 and TRBJ2-1, with a possible D match to TRBD2 (6 bases). V lost 4 bases and J lost 8, with 28 bases in between. This CDR3 is 18 amino acids long. Germline loops: CDR1 SGHDT, CDR2 YYEEEE. CDR3 sequence: CASSPGRWTTRRGDEQFF. CDR3 DNA: TGTGCCAGCAGCCCAGGACGTTGGACGACTAGGCGTGGGGATGAGCAGTTCTTC.

V is TRBV7-3 and J is TRBJ1-1, with D perhaps matching TRBD1 (6 bases). Germline CDR1 is SGHTA and CDR2 is FQGTGA. This CDR3 comprises 14 residues. Trimming cost V 1 base and J 6 bases, with 12 bases left between them. The CDR3 protein is CASSLIAGAAEAFF. The CDR3 DNA reads as TGTGCCAGCAGCTTAATAGCGGGGGCCGCTGAAGCTTTCTTT.